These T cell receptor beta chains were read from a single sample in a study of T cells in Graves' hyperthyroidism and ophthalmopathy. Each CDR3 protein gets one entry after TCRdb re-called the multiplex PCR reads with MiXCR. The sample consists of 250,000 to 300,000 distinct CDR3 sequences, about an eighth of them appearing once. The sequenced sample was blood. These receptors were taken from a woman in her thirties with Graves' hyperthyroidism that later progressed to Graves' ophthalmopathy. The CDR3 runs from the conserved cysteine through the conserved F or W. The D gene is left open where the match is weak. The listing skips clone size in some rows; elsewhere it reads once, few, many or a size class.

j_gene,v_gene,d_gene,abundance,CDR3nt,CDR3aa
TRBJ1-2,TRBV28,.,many,TGTGCCACCAGAACAGGTGGGGTCTATGGCTACACCTTC,CATRTGGVYGYTF
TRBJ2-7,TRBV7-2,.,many,TGTGCCAGCAGCTCCGACAGCATCAGGGTGGTAGAGCAGTACTTC,CASSSDSIRVVEQYF
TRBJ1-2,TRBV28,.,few,TGTGCCAGCAGTTCTCATAGGGGTGGCTACACCTTC,CASSSHRGGYTF
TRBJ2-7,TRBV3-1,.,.,TGTGCCAGCAGCCAAGACCCGGGGCCCCCCTGGGGCGAGCAGTACTTC,CASSQDPGPPWGEQYF
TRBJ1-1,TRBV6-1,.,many,TGTGCCAGCAGTCAAGAAGCGGGGGTGACTGAAGCTTTCTTT,CASSQEAGVTEAFF
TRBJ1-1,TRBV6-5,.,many,TGTGCCAGCAGTTACTCTCAGGGAATCACTGAAGCTTTCTTT,CASSYSQGITEAFF
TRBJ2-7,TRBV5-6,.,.,TGTGCCAGCAGCACTGGACAGACCTACGAGCAGTACTTC,CASSTGQTYEQYF
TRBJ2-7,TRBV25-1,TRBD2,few,TGTGCCAGCATCGGGGGGGGCTACGAGCAGTACTTC,CASIGGGYEQYF
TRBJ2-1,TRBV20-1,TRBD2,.,TGCAGTGCTACTAACACCTTGACTAGCGGAACCTACAATGAGCAGTTCTTC,CSATNTLTSGTYNEQFF
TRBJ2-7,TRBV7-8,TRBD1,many,TGTGCCAGCAGCTCTCCCGGGACAGCTATCTACGAGCAGTACTTC,CASSSPGTAIYEQYF
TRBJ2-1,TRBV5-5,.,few,TGTGCCAGCAGCTCGAGCTTCTCCTACAATGAGCAGTTCTTC,CASSSSFSYNEQFF
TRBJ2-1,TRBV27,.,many,TGTGCCAGCAAGAAATCGGGAGTCTCCTACAATGAGCAGTTCTTC,CASKKSGVSYNEQFF
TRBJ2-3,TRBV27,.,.,TGTGCCAGCAGTTTAAGTCTAGCCTCCACAGATACGCAGTATTTT,CASSLSLASTDTQYF
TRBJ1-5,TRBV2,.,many,TGTGCCAGCAGGGAGAGTAGGGAAATTCAGCCCCAGCATTTT,CASRESREIQPQHF
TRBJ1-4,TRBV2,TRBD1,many,TGTGCCAGCGTACCCTCCAACAGGGGGCGTTGGGAAAAACTGTTTTTT,CASVPSNRGRWEKLFF
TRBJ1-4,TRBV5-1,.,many,TGCGCCAGCAGCTTGGCCTCAGGGTTTAATGAAAAACTGTTTTTT,CASSLASGFNEKLFF
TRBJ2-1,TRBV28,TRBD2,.,TGTGCCAGCAGTTCACATAGCGGGGGGTTCTATGAGCAGTTCTTC,CASSSHSGGFYEQFF
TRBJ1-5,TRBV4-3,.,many,TGCGCCAGCAGCCAAGATCATAGGTTGCCCCAGCATTTT,CASSQDHRLPQHF
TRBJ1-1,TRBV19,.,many,TGTGCCAGTAGTTCGATACACAGGGTGACTGAAGCTTTCTTT,CASSSIHRVTEAFF
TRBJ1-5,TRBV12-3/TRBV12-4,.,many,TGTGCCAGCAGTTTAGCGCTCAGGTCTCATAGCAGCAATCAGCCCCAGCATTTT,CASSLALRSHSSNQPQHF
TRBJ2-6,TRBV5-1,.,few,TGCGCCAGCAGCTTGCTGGGACCTCAAGTCCCTGGGGCCAACGTCCTGACTTTC,CASSLLGPQVPGANVLTF
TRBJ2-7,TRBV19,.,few,TGTGCCAGTAGTACTGGGCAGGGCGACTTTACCTACGAGCAGTACTTC,CASSTGQGDFTYEQYF
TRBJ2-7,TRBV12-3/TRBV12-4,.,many,TGTGCCAGCAAAACAGGACGCGACGAGCAGTACTTC,CASKTGRDEQYF
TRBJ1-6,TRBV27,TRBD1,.,TGTGCCAGCGGTTGGGACAGCGGGTCACCCCTCCACTTT,CASGWDSGSPLHF
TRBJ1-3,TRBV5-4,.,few,TGTGCCAGCAGCTCAGCGCAGGGACTCGGAAACACCATATATTTT,CASSSAQGLGNTIYF
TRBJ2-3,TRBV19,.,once,TGTGCCAGTAGTAGCGTTATAGGACAGTCTAGCACAGATACGCAGTATTTT,CASSSVIGQSSTDTQYF
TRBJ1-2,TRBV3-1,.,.,TGTGCCAGCAGCCAAGAAGGCGGTCTTCTGGAAATCTATGGCTACACCTTC,CASSQEGGLLEIYGYTF
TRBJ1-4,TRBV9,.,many,TGTGCCAGCAGCGTAGCCAAGGGGAGTGAAAAACTGTTTTTT,CASSVAKGSEKLFF
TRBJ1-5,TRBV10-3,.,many,TGTGCCATCAGTGACTGGGGGCTGGGGGGCAATCAGCCCCAGCATTTT,CAISDWGLGGNQPQHF
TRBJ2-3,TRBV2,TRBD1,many,TGTGCCAGCAGCGCCGGACAGGGGGCAGATACGCAGTATTTT,CASSAGQGADTQYF
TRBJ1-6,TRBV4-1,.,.,TGCGCCAGCAGCCAAGACAGACAGGAAAATTCACCCCTCCACTTT,CASSQDRQENSPLHF